The 3 T cell receptor beta chains reported below all come from one sample, sequenced in a study of cytomegalovirus exposure and HLA in healthy donors. PCR involved 60 Vbeta and 13 Jbeta primers. Method: immunoSEQ multiplex PCR; TCRdb's copy keeps in-frame clones and lacks some. The table lists around 100,000 clones, under 80% of them singletons. Sequencing was done on a sample of PBMCs. These receptors were obtained from a woman aged 18-29 years in good health and CMV-seropositive.

The CDR3 coding sequence is TGCAGCGTTTACTACCGGGACAGGGACTACGAGCAGTACTTC. This encodes CSVYYRDRDYEQYF. This chain uses TRBV29-1 with TRBJ2-7; 9 positions agree with TRBD1. Trimming took 5 bases from V and 3 from J; bases not matched to a gene: 8. CDR1 and CDR2 from the germline V gene are SQVTM and ANQGSEA. This CDR3 has 14 residues.

V is TRBV18 and J is TRBJ1-4; 7 bases agree with TRBD1. Trimming removed 1 base from V and 3 bases from J; junction bases left unmatched: 2. CDR1 and CDR2 from the germline V gene are KGHSH and LQKENI. This CDR3 has 15 residues. CDR3 amino acids: CASSPQQGANEKLFF. The CDR3 nucleotides are TGTGCCAGCTCACCACAGCAGGGGGCTAATGAAAAACTGTTTTTT.

The chain combines TRBV28 with TRBJ1-2, with 7 bases aligning to TRBD1. This CDR3 is 13 amino acids long. CDR1 and CDR2 from the germline V gene are MDHEN and SYDVKM. Unmatched junction bases numbered 8, after V lost 8 bases and J lost 5 bases. The CDR3 reads CASDGQESYGYTF. CDR3 sequence (DNA): TGTGCCAGCGACGGACAGGAGAGTTATGGCTACACCTTC.